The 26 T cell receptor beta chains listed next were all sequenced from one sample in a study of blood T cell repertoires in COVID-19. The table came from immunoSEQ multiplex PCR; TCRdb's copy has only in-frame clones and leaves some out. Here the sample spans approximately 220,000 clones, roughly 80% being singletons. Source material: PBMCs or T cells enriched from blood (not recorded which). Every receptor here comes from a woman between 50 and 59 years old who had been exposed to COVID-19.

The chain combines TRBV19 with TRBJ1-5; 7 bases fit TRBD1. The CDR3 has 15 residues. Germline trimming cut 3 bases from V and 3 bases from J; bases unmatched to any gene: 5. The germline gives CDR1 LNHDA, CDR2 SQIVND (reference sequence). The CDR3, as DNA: TGTGCCAGTAGTATCGGAACAGGGGACAATCAGCCCCAGCATTTT. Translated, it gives CASSIGTGDNQPQHF.

CDR3 loop: CASSPPGTGIRRGYTF. Written as DNA, the CDR3 is TGCGCCAGCAGCCCACCGGGGACAGGAATCAGGAGGGGCTACACCTTC. The V and J genes are TRBV4-1 and TRBJ1-2; 8 nucleotides line up with TRBD1. The CDR3 runs to 16 residues. V was clipped by 4 bases and J by 8 bases; unmatched bases: 15. Germline CDR1 reads MGHRA; CDR2 reads YSYEKL.

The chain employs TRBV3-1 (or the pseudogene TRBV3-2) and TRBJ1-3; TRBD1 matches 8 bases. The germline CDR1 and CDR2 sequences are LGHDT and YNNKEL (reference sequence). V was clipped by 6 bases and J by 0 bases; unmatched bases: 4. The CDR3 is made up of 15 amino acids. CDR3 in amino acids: CASSSTGGSGNTIYF. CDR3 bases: TGTGCCAGCAGTTCCACAGGGGGCTCTGGAAACACCATATATTTT.

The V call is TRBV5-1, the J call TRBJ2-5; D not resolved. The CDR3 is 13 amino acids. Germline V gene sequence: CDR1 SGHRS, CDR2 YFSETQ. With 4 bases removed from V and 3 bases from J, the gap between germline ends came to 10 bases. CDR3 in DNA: TGCGCCAGCAGCCCCGAAATAGAAGAGACCCAGTACTTC. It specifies CASSPEIEETQYF.

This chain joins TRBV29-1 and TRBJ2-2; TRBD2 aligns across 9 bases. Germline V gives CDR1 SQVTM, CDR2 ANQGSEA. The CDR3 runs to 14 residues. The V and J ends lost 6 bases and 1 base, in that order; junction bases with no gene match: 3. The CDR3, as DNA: TGCAGCGTGGAGCGGGGGGTGAACACCGGGGAGCTGTTTTTT. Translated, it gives CSVERGVNTGELFF.

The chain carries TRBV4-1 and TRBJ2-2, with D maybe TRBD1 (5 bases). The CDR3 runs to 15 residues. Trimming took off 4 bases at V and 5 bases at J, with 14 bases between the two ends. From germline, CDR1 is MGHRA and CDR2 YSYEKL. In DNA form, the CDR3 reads TGCGCCAGCAGCCTCGTAGGGGCAGGAACCGGGGAGCTGTTTTTT. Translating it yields CASSLVGAGTGELFF.

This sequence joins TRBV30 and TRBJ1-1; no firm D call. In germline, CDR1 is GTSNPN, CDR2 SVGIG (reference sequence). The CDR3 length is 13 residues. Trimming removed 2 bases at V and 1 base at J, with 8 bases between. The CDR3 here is CAWSSNGNTEAFF. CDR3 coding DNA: TGTGCCTGGAGTTCTAATGGGAACACTGAAGCTTTCTTT.

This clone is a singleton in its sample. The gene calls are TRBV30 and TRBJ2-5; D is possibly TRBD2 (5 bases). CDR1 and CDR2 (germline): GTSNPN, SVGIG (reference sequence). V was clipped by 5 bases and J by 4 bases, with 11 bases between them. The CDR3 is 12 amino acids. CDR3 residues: CAWELDGETQYF. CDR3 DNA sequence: TGTGCCTGGGAACTAGATGGAGAGACCCAGTACTTC.

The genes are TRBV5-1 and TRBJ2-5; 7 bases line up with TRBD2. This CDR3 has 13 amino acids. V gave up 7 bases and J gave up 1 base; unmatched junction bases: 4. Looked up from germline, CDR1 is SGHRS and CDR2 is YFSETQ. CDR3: CASATGGQETQYF. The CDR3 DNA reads TGCGCCAGCGCTACGGGGGGCCAAGAGACCCAGTACTTC.

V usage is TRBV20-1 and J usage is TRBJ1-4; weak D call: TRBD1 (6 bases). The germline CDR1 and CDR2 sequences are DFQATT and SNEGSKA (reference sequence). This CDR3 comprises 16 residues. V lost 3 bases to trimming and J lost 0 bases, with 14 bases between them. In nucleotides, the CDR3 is TGCAGTGCTAGTCCGGGGACACCTGCAACTAATGAAAAACTGTTTTTT. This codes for CSASPGTPATNEKLFF.

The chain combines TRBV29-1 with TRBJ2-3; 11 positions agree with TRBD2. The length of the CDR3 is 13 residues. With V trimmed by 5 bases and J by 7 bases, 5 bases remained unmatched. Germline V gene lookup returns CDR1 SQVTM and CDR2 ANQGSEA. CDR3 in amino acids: CSVTSGGRNTQYF. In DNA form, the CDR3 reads TGCAGCGTTACTAGCGGGGGACGAAATACGCAGTATTTT.

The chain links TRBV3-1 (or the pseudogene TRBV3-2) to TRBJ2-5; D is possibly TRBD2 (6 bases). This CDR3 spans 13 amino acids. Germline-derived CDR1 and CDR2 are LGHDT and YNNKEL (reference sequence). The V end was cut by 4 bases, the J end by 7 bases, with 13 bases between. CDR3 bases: TGTGCCAGCAGCCTGACTAGTCAGGGGACCCAGTACTTC. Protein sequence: CASSLTSQGTQYF.

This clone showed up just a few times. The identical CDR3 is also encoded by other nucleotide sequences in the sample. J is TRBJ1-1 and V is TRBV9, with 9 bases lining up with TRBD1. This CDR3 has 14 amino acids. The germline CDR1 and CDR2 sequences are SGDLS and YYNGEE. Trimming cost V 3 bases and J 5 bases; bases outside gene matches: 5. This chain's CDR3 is CASSAGTGSTEAFF. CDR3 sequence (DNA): TGTGCCAGCAGCGCCGGGACAGGGAGTACTGAAGCTTTCTTT.

The CDR3 region has the DNA TGTGCCAGCAGAATCCCCATGAACACTGAAGCTTTCTTT. The encoded protein is CASRIPMNTEAFF. This rearrangement joins TRBV11-2 to TRBJ1-1; D gene uncertain. Germline values: CDR1 SGHAT, CDR2 FQNNGV. With 6 bases removed from V and 0 bases from J, the gap between germline ends came to 8 bases. The CDR3 length is 13 residues.

In DNA form, the CDR3 reads TGCGCCAGCAGCATCGGCCAGGGTTGGAACACTGAAGCTTTCTTT. Translation gives CASSIGQGWNTEAFF. V usage is TRBV5-1 and J usage is TRBJ1-1, with TRBD1 as a possible D gene (5 bases). Germline V gives CDR1 SGHRS, CDR2 YFSETQ. The CDR3 has 15 residues. The V and J ends lost 4 bases and 1 base respectively, with 14 bases between them.

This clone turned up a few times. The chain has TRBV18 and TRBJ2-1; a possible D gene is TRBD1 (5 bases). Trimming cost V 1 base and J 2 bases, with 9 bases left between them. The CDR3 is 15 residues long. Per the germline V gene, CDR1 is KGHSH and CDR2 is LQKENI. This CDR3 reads CASSPRQPAYNEQFF. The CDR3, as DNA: TGTGCCAGCTCACCACGACAGCCAGCCTACAATGAGCAGTTCTTC.

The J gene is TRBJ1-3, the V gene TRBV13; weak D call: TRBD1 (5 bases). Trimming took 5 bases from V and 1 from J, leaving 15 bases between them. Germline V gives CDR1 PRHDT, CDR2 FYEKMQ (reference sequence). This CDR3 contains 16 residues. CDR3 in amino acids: CASSLTVIPSGNTIYF. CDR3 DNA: TGTGCCAGCAGCCTGACAGTTATCCCTTCTGGAAACACCATATATTTT.

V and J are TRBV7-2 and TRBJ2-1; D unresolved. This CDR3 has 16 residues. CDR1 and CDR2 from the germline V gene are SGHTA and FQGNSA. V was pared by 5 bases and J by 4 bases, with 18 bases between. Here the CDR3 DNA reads TGTGCCAGCAGCCGCGGCGGCAGCGCGGCATACAATGAGCAGTTCTTC. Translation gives CASSRGGSAAYNEQFF. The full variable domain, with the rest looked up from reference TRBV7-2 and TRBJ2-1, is GAGVSQSPSNKVTEKGKDVELRCDPISGHTALYWYRQSLGQGLEFLIYFQGNSAPDKSGLPSDRFSAERTGGSVSTLTIQRTQQEDSAVYLCASSRGGSAAYNEQFFGPGTRLTVL.

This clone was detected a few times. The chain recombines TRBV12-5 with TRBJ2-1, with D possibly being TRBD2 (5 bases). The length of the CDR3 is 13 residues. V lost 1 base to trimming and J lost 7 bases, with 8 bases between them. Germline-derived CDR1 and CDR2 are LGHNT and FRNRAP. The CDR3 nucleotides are TGTGCTAGTGGTTTGGACACTAGAAATGAGCAGTTCTTC. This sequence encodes CASGLDTRNEQFF.

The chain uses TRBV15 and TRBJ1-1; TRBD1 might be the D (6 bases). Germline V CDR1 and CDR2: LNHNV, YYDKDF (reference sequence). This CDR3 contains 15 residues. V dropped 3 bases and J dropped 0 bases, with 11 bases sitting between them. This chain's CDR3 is CATSSTGHMNTEAFF. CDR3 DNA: TGTGCCACCAGCAGTACGGGACATATGAACACTGAAGCTTTCTTT.

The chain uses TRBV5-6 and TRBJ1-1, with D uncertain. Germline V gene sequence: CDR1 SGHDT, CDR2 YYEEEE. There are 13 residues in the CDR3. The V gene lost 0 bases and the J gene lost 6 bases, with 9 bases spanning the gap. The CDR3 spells CASSLGRRAEAFF. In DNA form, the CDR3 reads TGTGCCAGCAGCTTGGGCAGGAGGGCTGAAGCTTTCTTT.

CDR3 nucleotides: TGTGCCAGCAGTGGAGCGGACAGGGCCATCTACGAGCAGTACTTC. Protein product: CASSGADRAIYEQYF. The gene calls are TRBV25-1 and TRBJ2-7, with 8 bases aligning to TRBD1. CDR3 size: 15 residues. V lost 4 bases, J lost 3 bases, and 8 bases stayed unmatched. Germline CDR1 is MGHDK and CDR2 is SYGVNS.

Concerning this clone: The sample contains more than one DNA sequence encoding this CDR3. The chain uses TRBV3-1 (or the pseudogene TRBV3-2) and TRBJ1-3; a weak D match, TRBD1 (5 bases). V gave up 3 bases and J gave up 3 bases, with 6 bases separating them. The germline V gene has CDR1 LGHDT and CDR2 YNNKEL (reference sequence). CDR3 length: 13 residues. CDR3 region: CASSQGRGNTIYF. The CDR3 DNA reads TGTGCCAGCAGCCAGGGGCGTGGAAACACCATATATTTT.

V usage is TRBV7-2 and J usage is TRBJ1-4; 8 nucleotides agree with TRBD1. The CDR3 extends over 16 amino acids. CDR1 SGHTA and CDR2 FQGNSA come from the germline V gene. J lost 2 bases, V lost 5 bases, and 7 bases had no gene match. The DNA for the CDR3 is TGTGCCAGCAGCCCTAGACAGGGGTTCACTAATGAAAAACTGTTTTTT. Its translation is CASSPRQGFTNEKLFF.

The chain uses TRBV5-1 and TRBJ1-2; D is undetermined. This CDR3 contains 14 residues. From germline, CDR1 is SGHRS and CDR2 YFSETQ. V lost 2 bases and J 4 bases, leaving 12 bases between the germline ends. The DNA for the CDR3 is TGCGCCAGCAGCTTCGGGCGGGGAGGCTATGGCTACACCTTC. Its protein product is CASSFGRGGYGYTF.

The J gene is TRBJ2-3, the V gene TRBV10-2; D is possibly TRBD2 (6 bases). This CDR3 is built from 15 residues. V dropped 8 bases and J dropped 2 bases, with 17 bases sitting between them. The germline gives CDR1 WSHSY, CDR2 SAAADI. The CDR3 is CASSPFSGLTDTQYF. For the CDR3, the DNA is TGCGCCAGCTCCCCCTTTAGCGGACTCACAGATACGCAGTATTTT.